The rows below give T cell receptor beta chains drawn from one sample of a study of metastatic and nonmetastatic thyroid tumors. TCRdb reanalyzed the PCR reads with MiXCR. The sample includes roughly 21,000 clones, approximately 30% seen only once; the top ten take approximately 21%. Sequences were obtained from blood. All receptors come from a female donor with papillary thyroid cancer or a benign thyroid nodule (not recorded which). Some clones in this sample may be carry-over from other donors' samples. CDR3s include the opening cysteine and the closing phenylalanine or tryptophan. A D gene is named only where the DNA matches it firmly. The size entry is marked missing in some rows and otherwise reads once, few, many or a size class.

TRBJ1-1,NA,NA,TRBV6-1,TGTGCCAGCAGCCGGACGGGGGGCACTGAAGCTTTCTTT,CASSRTGGTEAFF
TRBJ1-2,many,NA,TRBV14,TGTGCCAGCAGGTCGACCAAGGGTACCTATGGCTACACCTTC,CASRSTKGTYGYTF
TRBJ2-7,NA,NA,TRBV12-3/TRBV12-4,TGTGCCAGCGGAGGACAGCCATCCTACGAGCATGACTTC,CASGGQPSYEHDF
TRBJ1-6,NA,NA,TRBV20-1,TGCACTGCGGCGGGACATATTATGCCCCACCACTTT,CTAAGHIMPHHF
TRBJ1-2,medium-sized,TRBD1,TRBV7-8,TGTGCCAGCAGCCCTACCCGGACAGGGAGCGATGGCTACACCTTC,CASSPTRTGSDGYTF
TRBJ1-2,many,TRBD1,TRBV12-3/TRBV12-4,TGTGCCAGCAGTTTAGGGGACAGGGGGGGGAACTATGGCTACACCTTC,CASSLGDRGGNYGYTF
TRBJ2-2,many,NA,TRBV7-6,TGTGCCAGCAGCTTAGGCCCTACCGGGGAGCTGTTTTTT,CASSLGPTGELFF
TRBJ1-5,many,NA,TRBV12-3/TRBV12-4,TGTGCCAGCAGTTCAGGAAGACAGGTCTATCAGCCCCAGCATTTT,CASSSGRQVYQPQHF
TRBJ1-6,medium-sized,TRBD1,TRBV9,TGTGCCAGCAACAGGGACAGCCTAGCCCCCCTCCACTTT,CASNRDSLAPLHF
TRBJ1-1,medium-sized,NA,TRBV5-1,TGCGCCAGCAGCTTGTCTGCCAACATGAACACTGAAGCTTTCTTT,CASSLSANMNTEAFF
TRBJ1-2,many,NA,TRBV29-1,TGCAGCGCCCTCAACTGGGGGACCGACTATGGCTACACCTTC,CSALNWGTDYGYTF
TRBJ1-1,many,TRBD1,TRBV10-1,TGCGCCCCCAGGAGGGCCCATGGACAGGGGGCGCAGAACACTGAAGCTTTCTTT,CAPRRAHGQGAQNTEAFF
TRBJ1-1,many,NA,TRBV3-1,TGTGCCAGCAGCCAAGATCTTGGTAGGGGGAACACTGAAGCTTTCTTT,CASSQDLGRGNTEAFF
TRBJ2-7,NA,TRBD1,TRBV5-1,TGCGCCAGCACCGGGACAGGGGACGAGCAGTACTTC,CASTGTGDEQYF
TRBJ2-5,many,NA,TRBV20-1,TGCAGTGCCCCGAAGGGCGGCCTTCAAGAGACCCAGTACTTC,CSAPKGGLQETQYF
TRBJ1-5,NA,TRBD1,TRBV4-2,TGTGCCAGCAGCCAAGACAGGGGGCATGGTCAGCCCCAGCATTTT,CASSQDRGHGQPQHF
TRBJ1-5,NA,NA,TRBV11-2,TGTGCCTGCAGCTTAGGATGGGTGCTTCAGCCCCAGCATTTT,CACSLGWVLQPQHF
TRBJ2-2,many,NA,TRBV30,TGTGCCTGGGAGTACACCTCCACCGGGGAGCTGTTTTTT,CAWEYTSTGELFF
TRBJ1-1,many,NA,TRBV28,TGTGCCAGCAGTTTACACCTGGCCACTGAAGCTTTCTTT,CASSLHLATEAFF
TRBJ2-5,NA,TRBD2,TRBV11-3,TGTGCCAGCAGCTACCCTAGCGGGGATGAGACCCAGTACTTC,CASSYPSGDETQYF
TRBJ1-2,many,TRBD1,TRBV18,TGTGCCAGCTCACCCGGGACAGGGACGTATGGCTACACCTTC,CASSPGTGTYGYTF
TRBJ2-7,NA,TRBD2,TRBV14,TGTGCCAGCAGCCAGGAAAGGACTAGCGGGAACAACGAGCAGTACTTC,CASSQERTSGNNEQYF
TRBJ1-2,many,NA,TRBV3-1,TGTGCCAGCAGCCGCCTGCAGGGATCCTATGGCTACACCTTC,CASSRLQGSYGYTF
TRBJ1-2,many,TRBD1,TRBV7-9,TGTGCCAGCATCATCTCCCAGGGGGGTAACTATGGCTACACCTTC,CASIISQGGNYGYTF
TRBJ1-1,many,NA,TRBV6-2/TRBV6-3,TGTGCCAGCAGCCGCATAGGGGTGAGGAACACTGAAGCTTTCTTT,CASSRIGVRNTEAFF
TRBJ2-3,many,NA,TRBV4-2,TGTGCCAGCAGCCAAGCTGGGCTAGACCTATATACGCAGTATTTT,CASSQAGLDLYTQYF
TRBJ2-1,NA,TRBD2,TRBV6-4,TGTGCCAGCAGTGACTCGAGCCTACTAGCGGGAGGGCCCACCAATGAGCAGTTCTTC,CASSDSSLLAGGPTNEQFF
TRBJ2-7,NA,TRBD1,TRBV2,TGTGCCAGCAGTACAGGGGGCGTCGACGAGCAGTACTTC,CASSTGGVDEQYF
TRBJ1-1,many,TRBD1,TRBV29-1,TGCAGCGTAACAGGGGGAATATCTGAAGCTTTCTTT,CSVTGGISEAFF
TRBJ2-1,medium-sized,NA,TRBV7-2,TGTGCCAGCAGCTTCAGGTCAGGGGGGGTCAATGAGCAGTTCTTC,CASSFRSGGVNEQFF
TRBJ2-3,NA,NA,TRBV5-1,TGCGCCAGCACCCGTGGGCAGGGCACAGATACGCAGTATTTT,CASTRGQGTDTQYF
TRBJ2-7,many,NA,TRBV24-1,TGTGCCACCAGTGATGACAACGAGCAGTACTTC,CATSDDNEQYF
TRBJ1-1,NA,NA,TRBV30,TGTGCCTGGAGTCTGGGGGCTGAAGCTTTCTTT,CAWSLGAEAFF
TRBJ2-5,NA,TRBD2,TRBV5-1,TGCGCCAGCAGCCGCCAACTAGCGGGAGCGGGAGTGACCCAGTACTTC,CASSRQLAGAGVTQYF
TRBJ2-5,many,NA,TRBV7-3,TGTGCCAGCAGCCCGGGGAGCGGAAGACAAGAGACCCAGTACTTC,CASSPGSGRQETQYF
TRBJ2-3,many,NA,TRBV12-3/TRBV12-4,TGTGCCAGCAGTTTTCATAGCCGGGGCACAGATACGCAGTATTTT,CASSFHSRGTDTQYF
TRBJ2-3,NA,NA,TRBV18,TGTGCCAGCTCACCTTACCGACAGGGCACAGATACGCAGTATTTT,CASSPYRQGTDTQYF
TRBJ2-5,NA,NA,TRBV6-4,TGTGCCAGCACCATAACAGGGTACCAAGAGACACTGTACTTC,CASTITGYQETLYF
TRBJ2-7,NA,NA,TRBV4-3,TGCGCCAGCAGCCAGGACAGTTCGAGCTCCTACGAGCAGTACTTC,CASSQDSSSSYEQYF
TRBJ1-2,many,NA,TRBV5-4,TGTGCCAGCAGCTTATTGGACAGACTGGCGGAAGGGAATGGCTACACCTTC,CASSLLDRLAEGNGYTF
TRBJ1-6,NA,NA,TRBV6-1,TGTGCCAGCAGCCCAACAGGGAGCTCCTATAATTCACCCCTCCACTTT,CASSPTGSSYNSPLHF
TRBJ2-1,many,TRBD1,TRBV29-1,TGCAGCGTGGAACGTGACAGGGGGCTCAATGAGCAGTTCTTC,CSVERDRGLNEQFF
TRBJ1-5,NA,TRBD1,TRBV7-8,TGTGCCAGCAGCGGCGGACAGGGCCCTTATAGCAATCAGCCCCAGCATTTT,CASSGGQGPYSNQPQHF
TRBJ1-6,NA,TRBD1,TRBV28,TGTGCCAGCACTTATGACAGGGGCTGGAATTCACCCCTCCACTTT,CASTYDRGWNSPLHF
TRBJ2-5,many,TRBD2,TRBV20-1,TGCAGTGCTTATTCCAGCGGGAGGGCCGTAGAGACCCAGTACTTC,CSAYSSGRAVETQYF
TRBJ1-3,many,NA,TRBV11-2,TGTGCCAGCAGCTTAGATAACCCTCGCTCTGGAAACACCATATATTTT,CASSLDNPRSGNTIYF
TRBJ1-2,many,NA,TRBV24-1,TGTGCCACCAGTGAGGTTCAGGGTCGGAACTACACCTTC,CATSEVQGRNYTF
TRBJ1-2,NA,TRBD1,TRBV12-3/TRBV12-4,TGTGCCAGCAGTCTGGGACAGGACTATGGCTACACCTTC,CASSLGQDYGYTF
TRBJ2-2,once,TRBD2,TRBV11-1,TGTGCCAGCTGCTTAGGACTAGCGACTACTATAACTATCACCGGGGAGCTGTTTTTT,CASCLGLATTITITGELFF
TRBJ2-1,NA,TRBD2,TRBV12-3/TRBV12-4,TGTGCCAGCAGTTTGACTAGCGGGACCAATGAGCAGTTCTTC,CASSLTSGTNEQFF
TRBJ1-2,NA,NA,TRBV12-5,TGTGCTAACTATGGCTACACCTTC,CANYGYTF
TRBJ1-1,medium-sized,NA,TRBV20-1,TGCAGTGCTAGGCAGGTGAACACTGAAGCTTTCTTT,CSARQVNTEAFF
TRBJ2-7,NA,NA,TRBV6-2/TRBV6-3,TGTGCCAGCAGTTACTCCGACGGTACCTACGAGCAGTACTTC,CASSYSDGTYEQYF
TRBJ2-2,many,TRBD1,TRBV6-1,TGTGCCAGCAGAGGGGGACAGGTCTTTGCCGGGGAGCTGTTTTTT,CASRGGQVFAGELFF
TRBJ1-4,medium-sized,TRBD1,TRBV5-8,TGTGCCAGCAGCCGAATCGACAGGGGTAATGAAAAACTGTTTTTT,CASSRIDRGNEKLFF
TRBJ1-1,many,NA,TRBV3-1,TGTGCCAGCAGCCAAGATTGGGGGGTCACTGAAGCTTTCTTT,CASSQDWGVTEAFF
TRBJ1-4,NA,TRBD1,TRBV20-1,TGCAGTGCTCCAGGGGGACAGTTTTATCAGGAAAAACTGTTTTTT,CSAPGGQFYQEKLFF